The 9 T cell receptor beta chains below come from one sample, sequenced in a study of technical replicates of blood from a few donors. Generated by immunoSEQ multiplex PCR, the TCRdb table keeps only in-frame clones and is missing some. In the table there are about 70,000 clones, almost 98% of which are singletons. Input material: T cells isolated from PBMCs. Receptors were obtained from a human donor in good health.

Of note for this clone: An end of the junction differs from the germline gene, which may be a read error. The chain combines TRBV7-7 with TRBJ2-3; D may be TRBD2 (5 bases). This CDR3 is built from 13 residues. Looked up from germline, CDR1 is SSHAT and CDR2 is FNYEAQ (reference sequence). CDR3 in amino acids: CASSSYWEDTQYF. DNA of the CDR3: TGTGCTAGCAGCTCCTACTGGGAGGATACGCAGTATTTT.

V usage is TRBV15 and J usage is TRBJ2-7, with D possibly matching TRBD1 (6 bases). Per the germline V gene, CDR1 is LNHNV and CDR2 is YYDKDF (reference sequence). V lost 0 bases and J lost 4, with 19 bases in between. The CDR3 is made up of 17 amino acids. The CDR3 spells CATSRDSAGANVYEQYF. CDR3 sequence (DNA): TGTGCCACCAGCAGAGATTCTGCAGGGGCCAACGTGTACGAGCAGTACTTC. Looking up the rest from reference TRBV15 and TRBJ2-7 gives the full variable domain: DAMVIQNPRYQVTQFGKPVTLSCSQTLNHNVMYWYQQKSSQAPKLLFHYYDKDFNNEADTPDNFQSRRPNTSFCFLDIRSPGLGDTAMYLCATSRDSAGANVYEQYFGPGTRLTVT.

The chain is built from TRBV5-8 and TRBJ2-7; a weak D match, TRBD1 (6 bases). Trimming left V 2 bases short and J 2 bases short, with 14 bases between. The CDR3 runs to 15 residues. Germline values: CDR1 SGHTS, CDR2 YDEGEE. CDR3 sequence reads: CASSFEDSQAYEQYF. The CDR3 region has the DNA TGTGCCAGCAGCTTTGAGGACAGTCAGGCCTACGAGCAGTACTTC.

J is TRBJ2-3 and V is TRBV6-6; 10 nucleotides match TRBD2. The CDR3 length is 14 residues. Germline lookup yields CDR1 MNHNY and CDR2 SVGAGI (reference sequence). Trimming took 4 bases from V and 4 from J; bases not matched to a gene: 2. CDR3 protein: CASSWTSGADTQYF. In nucleotides, the CDR3 is TGTGCCAGCAGTTGGACTAGCGGCGCAGATACGCAGTATTTT.

V usage is TRBV10-1 and J usage is TRBJ2-1, with 14 bases identical to TRBD2. V was clipped by 0 bases and J by 8 bases; unmatched bases: 6. Germline V gene sequence: CDR1 WNHNN, CDR2 SYGVQD (reference sequence). CDR3 length equals 17 residues. CDR3 loop: CASSESTSGRANDEQFF. The DNA of the CDR3 is TGCGCCAGCAGTGAGTCGACTAGCGGGAGGGCCAACGATGAGCAGTTCTTC.

The chain has TRBV5-6 and TRBJ2-1, with 13 bases identical to TRBD2. The germline V gene encodes CDR1 SGHDT and CDR2 YYEEEE. Trimming removed 4 bases from V and 7 bases from J; junction bases left unmatched: 5. The CDR3 is 15 amino acids. Here the CDR3 DNA reads TGTGCCAGCAGCGTAACTAGCGGGGGGGCAAATGAGCAGTTCTTC. This translates into CASSVTSGGANEQFF.

The chain couples TRBV9 to TRBJ1-2; D might be TRBD1 (6 bases). Germline CDR1 reads SGDLS; CDR2 reads YYNGEE. The germline V and J ends were trimmed by 0 bases and 4 bases, with 13 bases remaining between them. The CDR3 runs to 15 residues. The CDR3 DNA reads TGTGCCAGCAGCGTAGAACCGACAGGTCCCTATGGCTACACCTTC. Protein: CASSVEPTGPYGYTF.

The chain is built from TRBV27 and TRBJ1-1, with D possibly matching TRBD1 (5 bases). Germline lookup yields CDR1 MNHEY and CDR2 SMNVEV (reference sequence). Trimming shortened V by 3 bases and J by 5 bases, and 19 bases separated the two germline ends. CDR3 length: 16 residues. CDR3 sequence: CASSFLTRRVGTEAFF. The CDR3, as DNA: TGTGCCAGCAGTTTTTTAACCCGCAGGGTTGGGACTGAAGCTTTCTTT.

J is TRBJ2-6 and V is TRBV2, with D tentatively TRBD1 (5 bases). CDR1 is SNHLY and CDR2 is FYNNEI in the germline V gene. Trimming removed 9 bases at V and 0 bases at J, with 15 bases between. CDR3 length: 16 amino acids. DNA for the CDR3: TGTGCCAGTAGGGGCACACCAAGCTCTGGGGCCAACGTCCTGACTTTC. This translates into CASRGTPSSGANVLTF.